These T cell receptor beta chains were read from a single sample in a study of blood T cell repertoires in COVID-19. Some clones are missing from TCRdb's copy, which holds only in-frame ones; the method was immunoSEQ multiplex PCR. The data show approximately 60,000 clones, with 70% to 90% seen just once and 3.2% held by the top ten. The sequenced sample was peripheral blood. These receptors all stem from a man between 50 and 59 years old with active COVID-19. The CDR3 runs from the conserved cysteine through the conserved F or W. D genes are given only for firm matches. Clone size is shown for a subset of rows, as once, few, many or a class of expanded clone.

d_gene: -
abundance: -
j_gene: TRBJ1-5
v_gene: TRBV2
len: 14
CDR3nt: TGTGCCAGCAGTGAACCCAGGGCCGGGGGGCCCCAGCATTTT
CDR3aa: CASSEPRAGGPQHF

d_gene: TRBD2
abundance: few
j_gene: TRBJ2-1
v_gene: TRBV9
len: 14
CDR3nt: TGTGCCAGCAGCGCTAGCGGGGGGGCCCATGAGCAGTTCTTC
CDR3aa: CASSASGGAHEQFF

d_gene: TRBD1
abundance: -
j_gene: TRBJ2-1
v_gene: TRBV24-1
len: 16
CDR3nt: TGTGCCACCAGTGACCCTCGGACAGGGGTGGTCAATGAGCAGTTCTTC
CDR3aa: CATSDPRTGVVNEQFF

d_gene: -
abundance: -
j_gene: TRBJ2-5
v_gene: TRBV14
len: 16
CDR3nt: TGTGCCAGCAGCCAAAGGGCAGGGCAGGAACGTGAGACCCAGTACTTC
CDR3aa: CASSQRAGQERETQYF

d_gene: -
abundance: few
j_gene: TRBJ1-5
v_gene: TRBV30
len: 13
CDR3nt: TGTGCCTGTGCGGGAGGGAGCAATCAGCCCCAGCATTTT
CDR3aa: CACAGGSNQPQHF

d_gene: TRBD2
abundance: -
j_gene: TRBJ2-3
v_gene: TRBV9
len: 14
CDR3nt: TGTGCCAGCAGCGTACGGACTAGCGCAGATACGCAGTATTTT
CDR3aa: CASSVRTSADTQYF

d_gene: TRBD2
abundance: -
j_gene: TRBJ2-3
v_gene: TRBV7-6
len: 19
CDR3nt: TGTGCCAGCAGCTTAGTTCGCCTCGGCGGGAGGGGAATCACAGATACGCAGTATTTT
CDR3aa: CASSLVRLGGRGITDTQYF

d_gene: TRBD2
abundance: few
j_gene: TRBJ2-2
v_gene: TRBV10-3
len: 14
CDR3nt: TGTGCCACAGCGGGGTTGGGGAGCACCGGGGAGCTGTTTTTT
CDR3aa: CATAGLGSTGELFF

d_gene: -
abundance: -
j_gene: TRBJ2-5
v_gene: TRBV7-9
len: 13
CDR3nt: TGTGCCAGCAGCTTTACGGAGGGGGAGACCCAGTACTTC
CDR3aa: CASSFTEGETQYF

d_gene: -
abundance: -
j_gene: TRBJ2-6
v_gene: TRBV7-9
len: 17
CDR3nt: TGTGCCAGCAGCTTAGGGGCAGGAGGATACGGGGCCAACGTCCTGACTTTC
CDR3aa: CASSLGAGGYGANVLTF

d_gene: -
abundance: -
j_gene: TRBJ2-3
v_gene: TRBV5-1
len: 14
CDR3nt: TGCGCCAGCAGCTTGATGCAGGGTACAGATACGCAGTATTTT
CDR3aa: CASSLMQGTDTQYF

d_gene: -
abundance: -
j_gene: TRBJ2-1
v_gene: TRBV4-2
len: 15
CDR3nt: TGTGCCAGCAGCCAAGTGTTAGAACGGGGCAATGAGCAGTTCTTC
CDR3aa: CASSQVLERGNEQFF

d_gene: TRBD1
abundance: few
j_gene: TRBJ1-5
v_gene: TRBV19
len: 13
CDR3nt: TGTGCCAGTAGTAGACAGGGTGGTCAGCCCCAGCATTTT
CDR3aa: CASSRQGGQPQHF

d_gene: TRBD2
abundance: -
j_gene: TRBJ2-5
v_gene: TRBV30
len: 16
CDR3nt: TGTGCCTGGAGTGGACTAGCGGGAGCCTTCCAAGAGACCCAGTACTTC
CDR3aa: CAWSGLAGAFQETQYF

d_gene: TRBD1
abundance: -
j_gene: TRBJ1-3
v_gene: TRBV19
len: 15
CDR3nt: TGTGCCAGTAGTTCCGGGACAGCCTCTGGAAACACCATATATTTT
CDR3aa: CASSSGTASGNTIYF

d_gene: TRBD1
abundance: -
j_gene: TRBJ1-5
v_gene: TRBV12-3/TRBV12-4
len: 13
CDR3nt: TGTGCCAGCAGGACAGGGAGCAATCAGCCCCAGCATTTT
CDR3aa: CASRTGSNQPQHF

d_gene: TRBD1
abundance: -
j_gene: TRBJ1-3
v_gene: TRBV27
len: 17
CDR3nt: TGTGCCAGCAGTGCCCGGGGACAGATTCTCTCTGGAAACACCATATATTTT
CDR3aa: CASSARGQILSGNTIYF

d_gene: -
abundance: -
j_gene: TRBJ1-2
v_gene: TRBV7-9
len: 13
CDR3nt: TGTGCCAGCAGCCTGGAGTCAGCGGCTGGCTACACCTTC
CDR3aa: CASSLESAAGYTF

d_gene: -
abundance: -
j_gene: TRBJ2-7
v_gene: TRBV3-1/TRBV3-2
len: 14
CDR3nt: TGTGCCAGCAGCCCCCCCAGGGTACCGTACGAGCAGTACTTC
CDR3aa: CASSPPRVPYEQYF

d_gene: -
abundance: -
j_gene: TRBJ1-2
v_gene: TRBV9
len: 14
CDR3nt: TGTGCCAGCAGCGCCCCACAGGCTAACTATGGCTACACCTTC
CDR3aa: CASSAPQANYGYTF

d_gene: -
abundance: once
j_gene: TRBJ2-7
v_gene: TRBV6-5
len: 12
CDR3nt: TGTGCCAGCAGTTACCGGGGCTACGAGCAGTACTTC
CDR3aa: CASSYRGYEQYF